Included here is one T cell receptor beta chain sequence, with context. This receptor's antigen is unknown. No clone much larger than this one lies a single base away; base qualities are absent. This record comes from a study of T-cell reconstitution after alpha-beta-depleted transplantation in children (dated by TCRdb to the mid-2010s). At the level of the whole study: Using TCR repertoire profiling, the study quantitatively followed how T-cell immune reconstitution unfolded in children after TCRalphabeta/CD19-depleted allogeneic hematopoietic cell transplantation. The research as a whole found: In some patients, the high TCRbeta diversity seen at day 60 was put down to recipient T cells and intrathymic progenitors that had survived conditioning. Over subsequent months, a decline in hyperexpanded clone frequencies was noted, and after one year, T-cell counts and TCRbeta diversity were mostly ascribed to newly produced T cells. The apparently early alphabetaT-cell count recovery about two months after transplant was reportedly dependent on only several hundred rapidly expanded clones derived from non-depleted graft cells.

The receptor library was made with PCR. TCRdb shows the sequencer as Illumina HiSeq 2500. To normalize quantification of the TCRbeta repertoire, the TCR libraries were built with molecular barcoding that relied on unique molecular identifiers. In-frame beta chains were kept once TCRdb had trimmed the public reads at Q25 with fastp and called clones with MiXCR. Each record represents a unique CDR3 protein, reported with the most common genes and DNA among its rows. A total of hundreds of thousands of distinct CDR3 sequences appear in this sample, around 13% of them only once. Approximately 2.1% of the sample rests with the top ten. Counted from cysteine to phenylalanine, this CDR3 has 14 amino acids. The read is trimmed to its CDR3 DNA, 42 bases read in frame from base 1. CDR1 and CDR2 were assigned from the germline V gene as ENHRY and SYGVKD. The V end gives up 6 bases and the J end 1 base, leaving 6 bases in the junction not matched to a gene.

This specimen's treatment or condition label, interpreted: allogeneic hematopoietic cell transplantation with graft depleted of TCRalphabeta T cells and CD19 B cells. TCRalphabeta/CD19-depleted allogeneic hematopoietic cell grafts were given to the transplant recipients, all of whom were children. The sequence was collected from a male patient aged 5 to 17 who had a stem cell transplant for acute myeloid leukemia, so the T cells may come from the graft donor. The sample consisted of PBMCs, mostly from graft donor cells, taken 360 days after TCRalphabeta/CD19-depleted stem cell transplant. The chain joins TRBV10-3 to TRBJ2-7, and TRBD1 matches 7 of the central bases. The CDR3 here reads CAIRPTGVSYEQYF. Read as DNA, the sequence is TGTGCCATCAGACCCACAGGGGTGTCCTACGAGCAGTACTTC.